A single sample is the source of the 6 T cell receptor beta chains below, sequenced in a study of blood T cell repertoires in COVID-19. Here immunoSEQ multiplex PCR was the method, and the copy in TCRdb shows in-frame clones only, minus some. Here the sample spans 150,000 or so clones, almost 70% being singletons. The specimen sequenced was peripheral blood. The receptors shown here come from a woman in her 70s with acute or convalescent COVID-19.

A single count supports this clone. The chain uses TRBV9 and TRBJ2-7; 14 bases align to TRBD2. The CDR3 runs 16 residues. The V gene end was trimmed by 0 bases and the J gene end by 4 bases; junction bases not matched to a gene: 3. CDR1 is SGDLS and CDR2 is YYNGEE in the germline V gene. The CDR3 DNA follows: TGTGCCAGCAGCGTAGGTGGGACTAGCGGGAGATACGAGCAGTACTTC. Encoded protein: CASSVGGTSGRYEQYF.

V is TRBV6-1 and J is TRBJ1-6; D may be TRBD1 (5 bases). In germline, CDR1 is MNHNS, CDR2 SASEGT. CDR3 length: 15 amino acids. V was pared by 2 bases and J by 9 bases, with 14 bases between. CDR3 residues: CASSESAQRGSPLHF. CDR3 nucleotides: TGTGCCAGCAGTGAAAGCGCGCAAAGGGGTTCACCCCTCCACTTT.

As DNA, the CDR3 is TGTGCGTCTACGGGACAGGGCATATACGAGCAGTACTTC. This gives the protein CASTGQGIYEQYF. This chain links TRBV10-3 with TRBJ2-7, with 9 bases fitting TRBD1. Germline V CDR1 and CDR2: ENHRY, SYGVKD. The CDR3 has 13 amino acids.

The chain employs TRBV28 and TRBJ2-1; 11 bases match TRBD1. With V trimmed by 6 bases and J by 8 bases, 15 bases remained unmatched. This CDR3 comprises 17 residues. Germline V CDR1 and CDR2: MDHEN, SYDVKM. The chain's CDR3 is CASRTLDRDRGRDEQFF. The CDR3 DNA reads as TGTGCCAGCAGGACTCTAGATCGGGACAGGGGGAGAGATGAGCAGTTCTTC. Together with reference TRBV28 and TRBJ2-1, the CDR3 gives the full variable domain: DVKVTQSSRYLVKRTGEKVFLECVQDMDHENMFWYRQDPGLGLRLIYFSYDVKMKEKGDIPEGYSVSREKKERFSLILESASTNQTSMYLCASRTLDRDRGRDEQFFGPGTRLTVL.

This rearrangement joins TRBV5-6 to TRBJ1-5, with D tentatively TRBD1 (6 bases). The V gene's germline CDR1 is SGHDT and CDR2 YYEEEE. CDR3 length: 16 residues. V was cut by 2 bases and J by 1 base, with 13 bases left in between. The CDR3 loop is CASSFYVDSSNQPQHF. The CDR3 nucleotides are TGTGCCAGCAGCTTTTACGTGGACAGCAGCAATCAGCCCCAGCATTTT.

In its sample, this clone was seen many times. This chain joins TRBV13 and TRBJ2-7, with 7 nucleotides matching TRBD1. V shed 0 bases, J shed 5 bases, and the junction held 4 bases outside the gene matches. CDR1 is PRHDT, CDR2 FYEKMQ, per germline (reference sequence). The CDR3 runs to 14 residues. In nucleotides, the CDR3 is TGTGCCAGCAGCTTAGGGACAGGGTATGACGAGCAGTACTTC. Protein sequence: CASSLGTGYDEQYF.